This note documents a single T cell receptor beta chain sequence. Its antigen remains unknown. Trimming took 1 base from V and 0 from J, leaving 10 bases between them. Germline-derived CDR1 and CDR2 are MGHRA and YSYEKL. The CDR3 consists of 17 residues. This entry is derived from a study of siplizumab effects on memory and regulatory T cells. Using immunoSEQ multiplex PCR, the repertoire was profiled, and TCRdb retains in-frame clones only, with some absent. Here the sample spans 95,000 to 100,000 clones, approximately 91% being singletons. Study outcomes and limitations: Proliferating Tregs' suppressive function in siplizumab cultures went unconfirmed. The Treg-derived share of mappable alloreactive CD4+ clones averaged about 68% with siplizumab and 26.9% in controls. Naive T cell populations appeared to exhibit greater diversity than memory cells and appeared to be major alloresponse contributors.

The gene calls are TRBV4-1 and TRBJ1-6; D is unresolved. The source is a human donor in good health. What was sequenced was non-Treg CD4+ T cells sorted from blood. The CDR3 bases are TGCGCCAGCAGCCAAGTGACGGCCATCTCCTATAATTCACCCCTCCACTTT. It specifies CASSQVTAISYNSPLHF.